A single sample is the source of the 7 T cell receptor beta chains below, sequenced in a study of a mutant IDH1 vaccine in newly diagnosed glioma. These TCRs' antigens remain unknown. The time point was: week 5, during vaccination. It was 300 ug of mutant IDH1 20-mer peptide that made up each vaccine dose, given with topical imiquimod. Sequencing used immunoSEQ multiplex PCR; TCRdb keeps in-frame clones, though not all of them. This sample yields tens of thousands of clones, of which roughly 82% are seen a single time; about 3.1% belongs to the top ten. Material: PBMCs, obtained from a glioma patient whose treatment included an IDH1 peptide vaccine. The receptor set was obtained from a young woman with glioma. Some clones in this sample may be carry-over from other donors' samples.

In its sample, this clone was seen a few times. The chain links TRBV7-2 to TRBJ2-7; possibly TRBD2 for D (6 bases). CDR3 size: 13 residues. With 4 bases removed from V and 3 bases from J, the gap between germline ends came to 10 bases. Per the germline V gene, CDR1 is SGHTA and CDR2 is FQGNSA. The CDR3 here is CASSSPDYYEQYF. CDR3 sequence (DNA): TGTGCCAGCAGCTCACCGGACTACTACGAGCAGTACTTC.

The rearrangement links TRBV7-2 to TRBJ1-1; D call uncertain. This CDR3 spans 14 amino acids. V was shortened by 5 bases and J by 4 bases, with 14 bases between the two germline ends. Germline assignment: CDR1 SGHTA and CDR2 FQGNSA. The CDR3 loop reads CASSPGLRVTEAFF. CDR3 nucleotides: TGTGCCAGCAGCCCCGGACTGAGGGTCACTGAAGCTTTCTTT.

In this sample, this clone turned up once. The J gene is TRBJ2-7, the V gene TRBV5-4; D call uncertain. This CDR3 has 15 residues. CDR1 and CDR2 (germline): SGHNT, YYREEE (reference sequence). The V gene lost 0 bases and the J gene lost 1 base, with 11 bases spanning the gap. CDR3 sequence reads: CASSLGVHSSYEQYF. Here the CDR3 DNA reads TGTGCCAGCAGCTTGGGAGTGCATTCATCCTACGAGCAGTACTTC.

J is TRBJ2-3 and V is TRBV7-9; D might be TRBD2 (6 bases). CDR1 SEHNR and CDR2 FQNEAQ come from the germline V gene (reference sequence). The V end was cut by 1 base, the J end by 5 bases, with 7 bases between. CDR3 size: 13 residues. The CDR3 DNA sequence: TGTGCCAGCAGCTTAGGAGCGGGAGATACGCAGTATTTT. This translates into CASSLGAGDTQYF.

The chain employs TRBV7-2 and TRBJ2-7; no reliable D call. V lost 5 bases, J lost 5 bases, and 7 bases lay in between. The CDR3 is 11 amino acids. CDR1 and CDR2 (germline): SGHTA, FQGNSA. The CDR3 bases are TGTGCCAGCAGCCTCTCGGACGAGCAGTACTTC. Its protein product is CASSLSDEQYF.

V is TRBV5-6 and J is TRBJ2-5; 10 bases agree with TRBD1. V trimming: 4 bases; J trimming: 6 bases; junction bases outside the gene matches: 6. The CDR3 has 14 residues. Germline assignment: CDR1 SGHDT and CDR2 YYEEEE. For the CDR3, the DNA is TGTGCCAGCAGCCCGGGACAGGGGAGGAAGACCCAGTACTTC. It codes for CASSPGQGRKTQYF.

The rearrangement links TRBV15 to TRBJ1-5; no definite D call. Germline CDR1 is LNHNV and CDR2 is YYDKDF (reference sequence). CDR3 length: 14 amino acids. Deletions cut 6 bases from V and 5 bases from J, with 14 bases between. CDR3 sequence reads: CATSPGSPDQPQHF. For the CDR3, the DNA is TGTGCCACCAGTCCCGGCAGCCCGGATCAGCCCCAGCATTTT.